A selection of T cell receptor beta chains follows, all from one sample in a study of a mutant IDH1 vaccine in newly diagnosed glioma. These receptors have no known antigen. Measured with immunoSEQ multiplex PCR; TCRdb has only the in-frame clones, and not every one. The table has roughly 34,000 clones, 80% to 95% seen once; the top ten hold just over 5%. The sequencing here drew on PBMCs, taken from a glioma patient whose treatment included an IDH1 peptide vaccine. Source of these receptors: a woman in her 40s with glioma. The CDR3 runs from the conserved cysteine through the conserved F or W. A D gene is named only where the DNA matches it firmly. Expanded clones are given a class, and other clones once, few, many or no size at all.

D	J	size	V	DNA	CDR3
TRBD2	TRBJ2-3	-	TRBV7-2	TGTGCCAGCAGCTTAGGCGGGGGGCCAAACACAGATACGCAGTATTTT	CASSLGGGPNTDTQYF
-	TRBJ1-2	-	TRBV30	TGTGCCTGGGCGATCAGATACGGCTACACCTTC	CAWAIRYGYTF
TRBD1	TRBJ2-7	-	TRBV7-9	TGTGCCAGCAGCTTGGAACCGGGACAGGGCCGGGTCGAGCAGTACTTC	CASSLEPGQGRVEQYF
-	TRBJ2-2	-	TRBV30	TGTGCCTGGAGTAGGAGTGGCGGGGAGCTGTTTTTT	CAWSRSGGELFF
-	TRBJ2-7	-	TRBV4-3	TGCGCCAGCAGCCAAGACTTCTCCTACGAGCAGTACTTC	CASSQDFSYEQYF
-	TRBJ1-5	-	TRBV10-2	TGCGCCAGCAGTGAGGGCCAAGATCATACCAATCAGCCCCAGCATTTT	CASSEGQDHTNQPQHF
-	TRBJ1-4	-	TRBV10-1	TGCGCCAGCAGCTTGGACAAGGCTAATGAAAAACTGTTTTTT	CASSLDKANEKLFF
-	TRBJ1-2	-	TRBV6-5	TGTGCCAGCAGTTCGGGAAATGGCTACACCTTC	CASSSGNGYTF
-	TRBJ1-2	-	TRBV4-3	TGCGCCAGCAGCCGGGGGGTGGATCGCGGCTACACCTTC	CASSRGVDRGYTF
-	TRBJ2-5	-	TRBV6-1	TGTGCCAGCAGTGACAGTCAAGAGACCCAGTACTTC	CASSDSQETQYF
-	TRBJ1-2	-	TRBV2	TGTGCCAGCAGTGAAACAGACAGACTCTATGGCTACACCTTC	CASSETDRLYGYTF
TRBD1	TRBJ2-2	-	TRBV13	TGTGCCAGCAGCTGGACCGAGGGGGCGGCGAACACCGGGGAGCTGTTTTTT	CASSWTEGAANTGELFF
TRBD1	TRBJ2-1	-	TRBV6-5	TGTGCCAGCACCAAGACAGGGCCCTACAATGAGCAGTTCTTC	CASTKTGPYNEQFF
-	TRBJ2-1	-	TRBV10-1	TGCGCCAGCAGGAGGGGGGTCCAAGCGAACAATGAGCAGTTCTTC	CASRRGVQANNEQFF
TRBD1	TRBJ1-2	-	TRBV19	TGTGCCAGTAGTAGTCGGGCAGGGGGAGAGTATGGCTACACCTTC	CASSSRAGGEYGYTF
TRBD2	TRBJ2-1	-	TRBV27	TGTGCCAGCAGTTTGGCGGGAGGAGTACATGAGCAGTTCTTC	CASSLAGGVHEQFF
-	TRBJ1-5	-	TRBV4-2	TGTGCCAGCAGCCAAGGGGATTCGGCGGGGCAGCCCCAGCATTTT	CASSQGDSAGQPQHF
-	TRBJ1-1	-	TRBV11-2	TGTGCCAGCAGCTTACGAGGGATTAAACCCACTGAAGCTTTCTTT	CASSLRGIKPTEAFF
-	TRBJ1-2	-	TRBV19	TGTGCCAGTAGTAAATTCGGCGGGGACTATGGCTACACCTTC	CASSKFGGDYGYTF
-	TRBJ2-3	few	TRBV18	TGTGCCAGCTCAGACAGCACAGATACGCAGTATTTT	CASSDSTDTQYF
TRBD1	TRBJ2-6	-	TRBV30	TGTGCCTGGACCCCGGGACAGGGGGTGATTAGCTCTGGGGCCAACGTCCTGACTTTC	CAWTPGQGVISSGANVLTF
TRBD1	TRBJ2-5	-	TRBV7-6	TGTGCCAGCACTCGGGGGGACAGGGGACAAGAGACCCAGTACTTC	CASTRGDRGQETQYF
-	TRBJ2-1	-	TRBV9	TGTGCCAGCAGCAGTGGCGGAGGGCACACCAATGAGCAGTTCTTC	CASSSGGGHTNEQFF
-	TRBJ2-1	-	TRBV27	TGTGCCAGCACGACGGGGCTAGCCCATGAGCAGTTCTTC	CASTTGLAHEQFF
-	TRBJ2-7	-	TRBV4-1	TGCGCCAGCAGCCAGGCCCTATCCACCTACGAGCAGTACTTC	CASSQALSTYEQYF
-	TRBJ2-1	medium-sized	TRBV6-4	TGTGCCAGCAGTGAAGGAAACGGAATCCACAATGAGCAGTTCTTC	CASSEGNGIHNEQFF
-	TRBJ1-1	-	TRBV18	TGTGCCAGCTCACCGATTGAACGTGGCGAAGCTTTCTTT	CASSPIERGEAFF
-	TRBJ2-5	-	TRBV29-1	TGCAGCGTTGAAGATCTTATAGGGGGGGAAACCCAGTACTTC	CSVEDLIGGETQYF
-	TRBJ1-4	-	TRBV30	TGTGCCTGGAGTTCTCCCGGGCCCGGGGGCGAAAAACTGTTTTTT	CAWSSPGPGGEKLFF
TRBD1	TRBJ1-5	-	TRBV6-5	TGTGCCAGCGGGACAGGGATGAGAAATCAGCCCCAGCATTTT	CASGTGMRNQPQHF
-	TRBJ2-7	once	TRBV7-9	TGTGCCAGCAGCTCCGGGGACTACGAGCAGTACTTC	CASSSGDYEQYF
TRBD1	TRBJ1-6	once	TRBV4-1	TGCGCCAGCTCTGACATGGGACAGGGCGGCTCACCCCTCCACTTT	CASSDMGQGGSPLHF
-	TRBJ1-3	-	TRBV7-9	TGTGCCAGCAGCTTAGACGGGAGAACGGGGGACACCATATATTTT	CASSLDGRTGDTIYF
-	TRBJ2-4	-	TRBV7-6	TGTGCCAGCAGCCCCCGGGACTCCCCGACAGACATTCAGTACTTC	CASSPRDSPTDIQYF
-	TRBJ2-7	-	TRBV2	TGTGCCAGCAGTGAAAGCTGGACCAACGAGCAGTACTTC	CASSESWTNEQYF
-	TRBJ2-1	-	TRBV2	TGTGCCAGCAGTGAAAGGTCCGACCCGCCCTACAATGAGCAGTTCTTC	CASSERSDPPYNEQFF
TRBD2	TRBJ2-1	-	TRBV28	TGTGCCAGTCGGGGGACTAGCGGACCCAATGAGCAGTTCTTC	CASRGTSGPNEQFF
-	TRBJ1-1	-	TRBV10-2	TGCGCCGTGACCCGTGGGAACACTGAAGCTTTCTTT	CAVTRGNTEAFF
-	TRBJ2-7	-	TRBV18	TGTGCCAGCTCGCCCGCGACTAGTTCCTACGAGCAGTACTTC	CASSPATSSYEQYF
TRBD2	TRBJ2-1	-	TRBV5-4	TGTGCCAGCAGCTTCGAGCGGGGGACATACAATGAGCAGTTCTTC	CASSFERGTYNEQFF
-	TRBJ2-7	once	TRBV30	TGTGCCTGGAGTCCAGGGACCAGAGGTGAGCAGTACTTC	CAWSPGTRGEQYF
-	TRBJ2-1	-	TRBV6-1	TGTGCCAGCAGGACAGGGAGGAGCTCCTACAATGAGCAGTTCTTC	CASRTGRSSYNEQFF
-	TRBJ2-7	once	TRBV4-1	TGCGCCAGCAGCCAATACGGATTCCCCCTCTACGAGCAGTACTTC	CASSQYGFPLYEQYF
-	TRBJ1-2	-	TRBV28	TGTGCCAGCGGATTACGTGCCTATGGCTACACCTTC	CASGLRAYGYTF